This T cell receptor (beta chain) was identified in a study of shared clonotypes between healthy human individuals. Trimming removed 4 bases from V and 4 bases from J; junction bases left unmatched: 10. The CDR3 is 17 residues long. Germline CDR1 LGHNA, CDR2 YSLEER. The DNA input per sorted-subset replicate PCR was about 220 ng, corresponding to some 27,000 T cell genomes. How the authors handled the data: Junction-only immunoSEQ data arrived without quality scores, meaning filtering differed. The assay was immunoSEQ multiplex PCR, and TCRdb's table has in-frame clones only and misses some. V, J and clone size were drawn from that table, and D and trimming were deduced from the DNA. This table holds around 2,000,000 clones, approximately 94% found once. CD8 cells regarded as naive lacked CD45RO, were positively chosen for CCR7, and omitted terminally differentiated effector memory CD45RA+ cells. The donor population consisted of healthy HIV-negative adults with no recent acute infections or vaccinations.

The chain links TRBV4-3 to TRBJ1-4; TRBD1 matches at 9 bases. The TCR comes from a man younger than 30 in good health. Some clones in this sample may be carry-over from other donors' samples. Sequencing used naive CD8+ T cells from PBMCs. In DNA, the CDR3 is TGCGCCAGCAGCCCCGGGACAGGGACACCCTATAATGAAAAACTGTTTTTT. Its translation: CASSPGTGTPYNEKLFF.